This TCR beta chain was identified in a study of shared clonotypes between healthy human individuals. Study-wide points: Non-shared clonotypes had lower generation probabilities than those shared by all four donors.

V lost 6 bases and J lost 2, with 9 bases in between. The germline CDR1 and CDR2 sequences are MNHEY and SVGAGI. The CDR3 has 13 amino acids. Data came from immunoSEQ multiplex PCR; TCRdb stores just in-frame clones and leaves some out. The sample holds roughly 2.5 million clones, more than 80% seen once. Concerning this clone itself: Its target is unknown.

The sample consisted of naive CD4+ T cells sorted from blood. The sample's subset: CD45RA+ positively selected. The V gene is TRBV6-5, the J gene TRBJ2-3; D remains ambiguous. The TCR sequence derives from a young man in good health. In nucleotides, the CDR3 is TGTGCCAGCAGGGAATCCTTCACAGATACGCAGTATTTT. This translates into CASRESFTDTQYF.